Reported below is one T cell receptor (beta chain). Germline values: CDR1 SNHLY, CDR2 FYNNEI. The CDR3 spans 18 residues. Trimming pared 6 bases from V and 4 bases from J, leaving 22 bases between. RNA transcripts yielded amplified TCR beta CDR3 regions. A first-round RT-PCR of the TCR CDR3 used the HTBI primer set. One entry per CDR3 protein, called by TCRdb with MiXCR from the multiplex PCR reads. The table shows 800,000 or so distinct CDR3 sequences, with over 35% occurring only once. These data originate in a study of T cells in Graves' hyperthyroidism and ophthalmopathy. The sequenced material came from blood. The clonotype originates from a man younger than 35 with Graves' hyperthyroidism. V is TRBV2 and J is TRBJ2-6, with D perhaps matching TRBD1 or TRBD2 (5 bases each). The CDR3 sequence is CASSWDGVRPRGANVLTF. The CDR3 DNA follows: TGTGCCAGCAGCTGGGACGGAGTACGCCCCAGAGGGGCCAACGTCCTGACTTTC.